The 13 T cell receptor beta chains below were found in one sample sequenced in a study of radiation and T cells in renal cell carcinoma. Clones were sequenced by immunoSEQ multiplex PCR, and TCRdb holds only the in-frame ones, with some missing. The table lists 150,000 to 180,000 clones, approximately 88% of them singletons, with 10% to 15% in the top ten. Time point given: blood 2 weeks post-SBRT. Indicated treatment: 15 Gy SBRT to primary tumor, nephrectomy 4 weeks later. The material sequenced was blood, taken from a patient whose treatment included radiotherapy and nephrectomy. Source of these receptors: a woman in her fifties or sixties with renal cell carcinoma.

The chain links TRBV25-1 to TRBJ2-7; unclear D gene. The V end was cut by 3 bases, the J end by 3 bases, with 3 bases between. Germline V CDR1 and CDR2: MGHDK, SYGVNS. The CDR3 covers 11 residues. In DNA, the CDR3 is TGTGCCAGCAGTGACCTCTACGAGCAGTACTTC. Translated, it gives CASSDLYEQYF.

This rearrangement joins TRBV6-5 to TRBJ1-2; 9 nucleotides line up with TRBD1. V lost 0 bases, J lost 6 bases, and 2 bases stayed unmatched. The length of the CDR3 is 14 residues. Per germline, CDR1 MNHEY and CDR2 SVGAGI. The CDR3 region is CASSYSTGGHGYTF. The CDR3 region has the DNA TGTGCCAGCAGTTACTCGACAGGGGGTCATGGCTACACCTTC.

CDR3 DNA sequence: TGTGCCTGGGCCGAGAACTATGGCTACACCTTC. This sequence encodes CAWAENYGYTF. The chain employs TRBV30 and TRBJ1-2; D not certain. This CDR3 has 11 amino acids. Trimming removed 5 bases at V and 2 bases at J, with 6 bases between. From germline, CDR1 is GTSNPN and CDR2 SVGIG (reference sequence).

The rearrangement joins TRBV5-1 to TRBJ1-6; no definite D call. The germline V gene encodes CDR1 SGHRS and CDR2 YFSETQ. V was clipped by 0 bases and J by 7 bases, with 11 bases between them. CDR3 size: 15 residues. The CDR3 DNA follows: TGCGCCAGCAGCTTGGGGGGTGGAGGGAATTCACCCCTCCACTTT. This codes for CASSLGGGGNSPLHF.

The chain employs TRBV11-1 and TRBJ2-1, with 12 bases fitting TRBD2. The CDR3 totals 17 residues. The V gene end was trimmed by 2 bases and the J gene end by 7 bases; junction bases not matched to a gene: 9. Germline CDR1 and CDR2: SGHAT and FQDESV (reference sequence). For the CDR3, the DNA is TGTGCCAGCAGCTTAATTGCCGGGACTAGCGGGTCAAATGAGCAGTTCTTC. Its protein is CASSLIAGTSGSNEQFF.

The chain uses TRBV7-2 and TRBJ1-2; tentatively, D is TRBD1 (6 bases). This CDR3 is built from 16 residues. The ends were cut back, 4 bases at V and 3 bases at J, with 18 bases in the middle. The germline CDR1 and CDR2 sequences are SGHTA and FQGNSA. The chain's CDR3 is CASSSIDRTSHYGYTF. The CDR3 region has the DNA TGTGCCAGCAGCTCCATCGACAGGACCTCCCACTATGGCTACACCTTC.

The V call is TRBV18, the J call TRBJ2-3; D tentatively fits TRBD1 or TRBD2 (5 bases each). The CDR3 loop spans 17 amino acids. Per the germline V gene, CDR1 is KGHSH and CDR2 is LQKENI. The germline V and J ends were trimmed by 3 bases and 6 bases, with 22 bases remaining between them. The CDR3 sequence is CASSPWASRGSWDTQYF. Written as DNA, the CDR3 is TGTGCCAGCTCACCTTGGGCGTCGAGGGGTTCATGGGATACGCAGTATTTT.

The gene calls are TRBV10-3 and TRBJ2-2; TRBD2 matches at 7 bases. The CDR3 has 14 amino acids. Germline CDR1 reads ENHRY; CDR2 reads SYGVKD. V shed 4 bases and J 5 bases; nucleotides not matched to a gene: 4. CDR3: CAISAAGKTGELFF. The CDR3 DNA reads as TGTGCCATCAGTGCAGCGGGGAAGACCGGGGAGCTGTTTTTT.

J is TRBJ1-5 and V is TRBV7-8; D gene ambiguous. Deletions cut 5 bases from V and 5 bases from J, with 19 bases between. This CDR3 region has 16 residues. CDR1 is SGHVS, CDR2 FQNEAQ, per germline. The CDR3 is CASSPQTSRSDQPQHF. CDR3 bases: TGTGCCAGCAGCCCCCAGACTAGCAGGAGTGATCAGCCCCAGCATTTT.

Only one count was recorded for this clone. CDR3 nucleotides: TGTGCCAGTAGTCTGTGGCCTCCTGATATGAGTGGCTACACCTTC. Translated: CASSLWPPDMSGYTF. This chain links TRBV19 with TRBJ1-2; D is ambiguous. Germline V CDR1 and CDR2: LNHDA, SQIVND (reference sequence). The CDR3 is 15 residues long. The V end lost 5 bases, the J end lost 7 bases, and 20 bases lay between the germline ends.

The CDR3 loop is CASSLDGGTVGGNTIYF. CDR3 coding DNA: TGTGCCAGCAGCTTGGACGGCGGGACGGTTGGGGGAAACACCATATATTTT. V is TRBV5-4 and J is TRBJ1-3; TRBD1 is a possible D gene (5 bases). V was cut by 0 bases and J by 4 bases, with 17 bases left in between. This CDR3 region has 17 residues. Germline loops: CDR1 SGHNT, CDR2 YYREEE (reference sequence).

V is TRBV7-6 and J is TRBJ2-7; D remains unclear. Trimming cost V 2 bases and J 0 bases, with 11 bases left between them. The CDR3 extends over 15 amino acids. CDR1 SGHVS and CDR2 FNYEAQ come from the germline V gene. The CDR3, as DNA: TGTGCCAGCAGCTTATCTGGAATTAGCTCCTACGAGCAGTACTTC. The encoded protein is CASSLSGISSYEQYF.

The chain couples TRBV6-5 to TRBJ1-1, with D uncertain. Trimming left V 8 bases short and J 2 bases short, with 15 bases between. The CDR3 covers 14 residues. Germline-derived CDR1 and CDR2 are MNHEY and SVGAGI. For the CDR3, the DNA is TGTGCCAGCTTTAGGAGACACCTCAACACTGAAGCTTTCTTT. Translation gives CASFRRHLNTEAFF.